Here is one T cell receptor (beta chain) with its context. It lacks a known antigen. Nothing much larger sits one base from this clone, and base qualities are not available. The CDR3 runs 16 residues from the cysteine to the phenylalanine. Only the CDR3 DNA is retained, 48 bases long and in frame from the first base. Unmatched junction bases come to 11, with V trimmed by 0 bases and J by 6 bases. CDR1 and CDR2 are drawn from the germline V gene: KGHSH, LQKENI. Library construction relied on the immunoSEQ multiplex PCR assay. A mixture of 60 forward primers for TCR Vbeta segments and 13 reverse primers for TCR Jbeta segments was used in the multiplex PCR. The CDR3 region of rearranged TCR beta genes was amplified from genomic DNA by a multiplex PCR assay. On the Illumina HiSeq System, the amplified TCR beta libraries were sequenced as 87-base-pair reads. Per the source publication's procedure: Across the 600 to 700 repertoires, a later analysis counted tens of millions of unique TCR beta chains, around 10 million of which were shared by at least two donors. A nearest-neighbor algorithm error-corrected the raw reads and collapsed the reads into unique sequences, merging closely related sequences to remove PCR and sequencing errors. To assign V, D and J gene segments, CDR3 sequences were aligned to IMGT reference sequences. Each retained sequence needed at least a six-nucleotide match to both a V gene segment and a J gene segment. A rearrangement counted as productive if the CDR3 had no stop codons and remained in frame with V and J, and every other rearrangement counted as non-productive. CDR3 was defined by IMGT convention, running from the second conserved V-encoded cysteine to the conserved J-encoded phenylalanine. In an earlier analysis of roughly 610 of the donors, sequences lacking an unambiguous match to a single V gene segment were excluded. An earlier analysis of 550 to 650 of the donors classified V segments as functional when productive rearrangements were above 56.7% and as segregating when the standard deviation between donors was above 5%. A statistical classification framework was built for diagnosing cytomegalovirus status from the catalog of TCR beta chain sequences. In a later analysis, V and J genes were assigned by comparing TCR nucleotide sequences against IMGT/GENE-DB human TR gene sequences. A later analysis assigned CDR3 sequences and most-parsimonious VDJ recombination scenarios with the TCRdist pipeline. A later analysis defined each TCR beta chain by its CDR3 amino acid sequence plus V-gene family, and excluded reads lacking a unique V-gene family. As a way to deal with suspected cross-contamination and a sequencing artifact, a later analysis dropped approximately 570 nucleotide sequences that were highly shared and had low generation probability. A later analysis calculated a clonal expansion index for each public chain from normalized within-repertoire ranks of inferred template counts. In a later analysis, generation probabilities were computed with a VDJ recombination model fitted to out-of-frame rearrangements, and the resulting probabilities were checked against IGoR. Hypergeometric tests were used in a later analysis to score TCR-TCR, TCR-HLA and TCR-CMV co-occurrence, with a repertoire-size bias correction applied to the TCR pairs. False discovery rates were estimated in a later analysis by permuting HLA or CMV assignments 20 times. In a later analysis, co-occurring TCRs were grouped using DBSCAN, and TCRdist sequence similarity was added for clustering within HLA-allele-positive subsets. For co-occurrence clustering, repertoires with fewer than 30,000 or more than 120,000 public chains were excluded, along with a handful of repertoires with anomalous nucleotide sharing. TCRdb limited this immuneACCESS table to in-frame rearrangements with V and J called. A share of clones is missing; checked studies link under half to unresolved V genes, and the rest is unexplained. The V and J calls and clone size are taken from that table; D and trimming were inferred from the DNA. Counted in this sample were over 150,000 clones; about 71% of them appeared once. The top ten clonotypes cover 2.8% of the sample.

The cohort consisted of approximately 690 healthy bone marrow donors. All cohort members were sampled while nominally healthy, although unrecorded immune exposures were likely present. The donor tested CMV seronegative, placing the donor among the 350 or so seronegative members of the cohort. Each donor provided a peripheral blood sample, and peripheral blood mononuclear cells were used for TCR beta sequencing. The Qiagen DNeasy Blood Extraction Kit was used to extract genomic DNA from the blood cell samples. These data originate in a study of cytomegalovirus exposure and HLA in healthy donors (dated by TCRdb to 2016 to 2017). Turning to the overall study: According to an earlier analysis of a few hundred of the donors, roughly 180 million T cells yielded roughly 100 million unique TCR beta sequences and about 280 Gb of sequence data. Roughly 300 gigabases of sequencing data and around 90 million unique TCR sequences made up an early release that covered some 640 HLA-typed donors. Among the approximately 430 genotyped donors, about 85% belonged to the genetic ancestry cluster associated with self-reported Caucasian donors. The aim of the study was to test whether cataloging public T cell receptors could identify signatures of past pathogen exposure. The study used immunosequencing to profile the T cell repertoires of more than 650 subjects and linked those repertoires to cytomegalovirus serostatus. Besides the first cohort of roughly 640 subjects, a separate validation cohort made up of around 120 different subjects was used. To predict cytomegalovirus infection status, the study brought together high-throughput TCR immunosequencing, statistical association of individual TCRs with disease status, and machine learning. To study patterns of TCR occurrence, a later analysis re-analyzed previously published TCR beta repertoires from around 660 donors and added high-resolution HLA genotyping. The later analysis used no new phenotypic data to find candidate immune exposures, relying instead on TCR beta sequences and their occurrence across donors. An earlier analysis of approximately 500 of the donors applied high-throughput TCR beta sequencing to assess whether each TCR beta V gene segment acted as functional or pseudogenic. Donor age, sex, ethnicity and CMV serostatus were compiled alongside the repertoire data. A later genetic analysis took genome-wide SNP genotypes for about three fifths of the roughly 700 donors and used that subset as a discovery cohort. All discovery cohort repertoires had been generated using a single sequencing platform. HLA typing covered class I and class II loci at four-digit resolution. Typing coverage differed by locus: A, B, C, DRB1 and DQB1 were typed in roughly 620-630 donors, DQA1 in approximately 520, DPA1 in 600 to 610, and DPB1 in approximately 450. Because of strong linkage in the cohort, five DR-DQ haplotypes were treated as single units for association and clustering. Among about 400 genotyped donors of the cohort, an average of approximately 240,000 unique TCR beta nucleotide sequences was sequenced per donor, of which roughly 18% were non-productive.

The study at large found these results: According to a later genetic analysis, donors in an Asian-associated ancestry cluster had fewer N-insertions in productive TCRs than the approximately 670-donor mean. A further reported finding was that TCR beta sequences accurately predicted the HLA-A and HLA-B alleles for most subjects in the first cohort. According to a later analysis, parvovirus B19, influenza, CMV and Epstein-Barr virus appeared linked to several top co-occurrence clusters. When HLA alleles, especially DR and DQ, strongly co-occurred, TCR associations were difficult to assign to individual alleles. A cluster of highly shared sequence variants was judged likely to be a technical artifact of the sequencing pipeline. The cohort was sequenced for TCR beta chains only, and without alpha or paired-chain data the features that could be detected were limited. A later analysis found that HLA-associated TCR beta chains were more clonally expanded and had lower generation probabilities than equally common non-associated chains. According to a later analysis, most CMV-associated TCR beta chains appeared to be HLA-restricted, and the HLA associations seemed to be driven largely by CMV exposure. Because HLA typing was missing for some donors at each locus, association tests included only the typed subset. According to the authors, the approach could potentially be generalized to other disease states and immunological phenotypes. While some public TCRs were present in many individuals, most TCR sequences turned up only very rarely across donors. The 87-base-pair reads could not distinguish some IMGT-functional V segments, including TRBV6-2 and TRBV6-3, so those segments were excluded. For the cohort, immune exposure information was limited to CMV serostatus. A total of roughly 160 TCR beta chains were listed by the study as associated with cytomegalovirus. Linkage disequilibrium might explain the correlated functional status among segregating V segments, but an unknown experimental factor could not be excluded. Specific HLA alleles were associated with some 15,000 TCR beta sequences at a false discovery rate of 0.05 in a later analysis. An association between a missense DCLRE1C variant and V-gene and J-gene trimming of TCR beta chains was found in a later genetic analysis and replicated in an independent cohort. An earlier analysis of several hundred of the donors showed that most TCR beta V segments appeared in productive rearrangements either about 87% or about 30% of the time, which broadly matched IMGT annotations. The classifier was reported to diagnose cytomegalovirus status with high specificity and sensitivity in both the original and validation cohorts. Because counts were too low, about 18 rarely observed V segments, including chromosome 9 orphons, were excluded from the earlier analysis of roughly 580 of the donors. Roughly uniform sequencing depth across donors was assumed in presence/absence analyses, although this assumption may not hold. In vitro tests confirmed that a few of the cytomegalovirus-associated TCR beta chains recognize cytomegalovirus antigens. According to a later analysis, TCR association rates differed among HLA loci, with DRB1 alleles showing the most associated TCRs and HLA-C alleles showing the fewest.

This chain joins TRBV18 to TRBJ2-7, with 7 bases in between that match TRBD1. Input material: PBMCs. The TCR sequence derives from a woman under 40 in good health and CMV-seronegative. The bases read TGTGCCAGCTCACCACCGACAGGGACGGATCGGGGCGAGCAGTACTTC. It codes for CASSPPTGTDRGEQYF.